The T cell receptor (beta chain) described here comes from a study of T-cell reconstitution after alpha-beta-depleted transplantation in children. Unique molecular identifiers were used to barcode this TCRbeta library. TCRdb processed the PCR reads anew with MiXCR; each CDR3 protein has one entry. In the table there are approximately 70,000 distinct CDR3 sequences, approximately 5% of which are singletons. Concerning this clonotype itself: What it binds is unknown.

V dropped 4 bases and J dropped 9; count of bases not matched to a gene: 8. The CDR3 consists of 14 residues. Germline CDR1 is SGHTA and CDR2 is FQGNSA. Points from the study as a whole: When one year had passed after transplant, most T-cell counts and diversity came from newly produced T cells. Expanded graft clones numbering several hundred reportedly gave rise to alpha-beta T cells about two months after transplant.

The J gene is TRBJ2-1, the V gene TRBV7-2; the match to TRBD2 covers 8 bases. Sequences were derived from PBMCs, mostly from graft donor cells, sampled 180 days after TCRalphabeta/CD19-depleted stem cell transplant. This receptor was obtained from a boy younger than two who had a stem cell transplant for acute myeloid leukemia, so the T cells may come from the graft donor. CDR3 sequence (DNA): TGTGCCAGCAGCTCCCTGGCGGGGGGTACTGAGCAGTTCTTC. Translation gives CASSSLAGGTEQFF.